This TCR beta chain was sequenced for a study of blood T cell repertoires in COVID-19. In the study's own analysis: The authors estimated nucleated cell counts from reference gene primer amplification. The method was immunoSEQ multiplex PCR; TCRdb's version includes in-frame clones alone and lacks a portion of them. V, J and clone size derive from that table, while D and trimming were established from the DNA sequence. The data contain 250,000 to 350,000 clones, 70% to 90% of them seen just once; the ten biggest clones take up approximately 5%. Assignments of participants to cohorts depended upon their own reported clinical history. The CDR3 consists of 15 residues. The germline V gene encodes CDR1 MNHEY and CDR2 SVGEGT. V lost 5 bases, J lost 5 bases, and 9 bases stayed unmatched.

Source material: PBMCs or T cells enriched from blood (not recorded which). V is TRBV6-2 or TRBV6-3 and J is TRBJ2-5; 9 bases align to TRBD1. The clonotype originates from a young woman who had recovered from COVID-19. CDR3 nucleotide sequence: TGTGCCAGCAGTCCAACCGGGACAGGGTGGGAGACCCAGTACTTC. It is translated as CASSPTGTGWETQYF.